The next 31 T cell receptor beta chains were all read from a single sample in a study of blood T cell repertoires in COVID-19. Data came from immunoSEQ multiplex PCR; TCRdb stores just in-frame clones and leaves some out. The profile shows around 200,000 clones, about nine tenths of them singletons. Sequencing was performed on peripheral blood. All receptors come from a man aged 45 to 65 with acute or convalescent COVID-19.

The chain employs TRBV4-1 and TRBJ1-1, with D hard to call. Trimming removed 1 base at V and 2 bases at J, with 14 bases between. The germline gives CDR1 MGHRA, CDR2 YSYEKL. The CDR3 length is 16 residues. The CDR3 coding sequence is TGCGCCAGCAGCCAAGGGCCGCGGAGGTCAAACACTGAAGCTTTCTTT. Its protein is CASSQGPRRSNTEAFF.

The rearrangement joins TRBV5-4 to TRBJ2-1, with TRBD1 identical over 8 bases. The J segment lost 12 bases and the V segment lost 5 bases, leaving 10 bases of the junction unmatched. The CDR3 is made up of 13 amino acids. Germline V lookup: CDR1 SGHNT, CDR2 YYREEE (reference sequence). CDR3 region: CASSGTGTGGQFF. The CDR3 DNA reads as TGTGCCAGCAGTGGGACAGGCACAGGCGGGCAGTTCTTC.

The chain has TRBV6-5 and TRBJ1-2, with 7 bases that match TRBD1. The CDR3 length is 13 residues. Losses at the gene ends were 5 bases for V and 6 bases for J; bases not matched to a gene: 6. The germline gives CDR1 MNHEY, CDR2 SVGAGI. This chain's CDR3 is CASSPIGQDGYTF. The CDR3 DNA is TGTGCCAGCAGTCCCATAGGACAGGATGGCTACACCTTC.

The genes are TRBV27 and TRBJ1-1; 8 bases align to TRBD1. V dropped 4 bases and J dropped 5; count of bases not matched to a gene: 9. Per germline, CDR1 MNHEY and CDR2 SMNVEV (reference sequence). The CDR3 sequence is 15 residues long. CDR3 sequence: CASSSQGAGKTEAFF. In DNA form, the CDR3 reads TGTGCCAGCAGTTCCCAGGGGGCAGGGAAGACTGAAGCTTTCTTT.

Only one count was recorded for this clone. This may stem from a read error, because a much larger clone lies one nucleotide away. The chain joins TRBV7-3 to TRBJ1-1, with TRBD1 identical over 7 bases. CDR1 is SGHTA, CDR2 FQGTGA, per germline. The CDR3 contains 13 residues. The J segment lost 3 bases and the V segment lost 5 bases, leaving 3 bases of the junction unmatched. CDR3 residues: CASSTQGDTEAFF. In nucleotides, the CDR3 is TGTGCCAGCAGCACCCAGGGGGACACTGAAGCTTTCTTT.

CDR3 sequence (DNA): TGTGCCAGCAGTTCGGGGGGGGGCAGCTACGAGCAGTACTTC. Translating gives CASSSGGGSYEQYF. The J gene is TRBJ2-7, the V gene TRBV5-4; TRBD2 matches at 8 bases. Trimming removed 5 bases from V and 3 bases from J; junction bases left unmatched: 7. This CDR3 has 14 amino acids. Germline V gene lookup returns CDR1 SGHNT and CDR2 YYREEE (reference sequence). The variable domain in full, completed from reference TRBV5-4 and TRBJ2-7, reads ETGVTQSPTHLIKTRGQQVTLRCSSQSGHNTVSWYQQALGQGPQFIFQYYREEENGRGNFPPRFSGLQFPNYSSELNVNALELDDSALYLCASSSGGGSYEQYFGPGTRLTVT.

The chain is built from TRBV4-1 and TRBJ2-7; D may be TRBD1 (6 bases). The CDR3 is made up of 18 amino acids. Germline values: CDR1 MGHRA, CDR2 YSYEKL. With 4 bases removed from V and 3 bases from J, the gap between germline ends came to 25 bases. The CDR3 loop is CASSPGVRAPEANYEQYF. In DNA form, the CDR3 reads TGCGCCAGCAGCCCAGGGGTGAGGGCCCCCGAAGCGAACTACGAGCAGTACTTC.

The chain recombines TRBV5-4 with TRBJ1-6; the match to TRBD1 covers 7 bases. With V trimmed by 0 bases and J by 2 bases, 2 bases remained unmatched. This CDR3 spans 16 amino acids. CDR1 is SGHNT and CDR2 is YYREEE in the germline V gene (reference sequence). CDR3 DNA: TGTGCCAGCAGCTTGGGACAGGGAACCTATAATTCACCCCTCCACTTT. Encoded protein: CASSLGQGTYNSPLHF.

This clone came up many times. In DNA, the CDR3 is TGTGCCACCCGACAGGGGGTAGTAGATGGCTACACCTTC. It codes for CATRQGVVDGYTF. The rearrangement uses TRBV2 and TRBJ1-2; 9 nucleotides align to TRBD1. Germline V gene lookup returns CDR1 SNHLY and CDR2 FYNNEI. The CDR3 has 13 amino acids. V shed 10 bases and J 6 bases; nucleotides not matched to a gene: 9.

As to this clone: Other DNA sequences in the same sample also yield this CDR3. The chain recombines TRBV18 with TRBJ1-6; 10 bases line up with TRBD1. Germline V CDR1 and CDR2: KGHSH, LQKENI. The CDR3 spans 15 residues. The ends lost 1 base at V and 7 bases at J; junction bases unmatched: 1. CDR3 amino acids: CASSPRQGANSPLHF. In DNA, the CDR3 is TGTGCCAGCTCACCACGACAGGGGGCGAATTCACCCCTCCACTTT.

V usage is TRBV19 and J usage is TRBJ1-5; D possibly corresponds to TRBD1 (5 bases). The germline V gene has CDR1 LNHDA and CDR2 SQIVND (reference sequence). The V end was cut by 1 base, the J end by 7 bases, with 11 bases between. CDR3 size: 14 residues. CDR3 residues: CASSIVEGWQPQHF. CDR3 nucleotide sequence: TGTGCCAGTAGTATAGTGGAGGGGTGGCAGCCCCAGCATTTT.

The gene calls are TRBV20-1 and TRBJ1-4; TRBD1 matches at 9 bases. Germline CDR1 reads DFQATT; CDR2 reads SNEGSKA (reference sequence). The CDR3 has 16 amino acids. V shed 5 bases, J shed 2 bases, and the junction held 9 bases outside the gene matches. In DNA, the CDR3 is TGCAGTGCTCGTGGGACAGGGAGCTCCACTAATGAAAAACTGTTTTTT. This gives the protein CSARGTGSSTNEKLFF.

This chain links TRBV29-1 with TRBJ2-7, with 7 bases fitting TRBD1. The CDR3 loop spans 17 amino acids. Germline V CDR1 and CDR2: SQVTM, ANQGSEA. Losses at the gene ends were 1 base for V and 3 bases for J; bases not matched to a gene: 15. The CDR3 nucleotides are TGCAGCGTTGAAGTTAACGCACCAACAGGGGATTACTACGAGCAGTACTTC. Translating gives CSVEVNAPTGDYYEQYF.

The V and J genes are TRBV6-1 and TRBJ1-5, with unresolved D. The CDR3 runs 15 residues. Germline V gives CDR1 MNHNS, CDR2 SASEGT. V dropped 1 base and J dropped 7 bases, with 14 bases sitting between them. CDR3 residues: CASSEGGLPGQPQHF. The DNA for the CDR3 is TGTGCCAGCAGTGAAGGAGGTCTCCCGGGACAGCCCCAGCATTTT.

The genes are TRBV7-2 and TRBJ2-3, with 11 bases that match TRBD2. This CDR3 contains 18 residues. The junction had 6 bases not matched to a gene; V was cut back by 0 bases and J by 1 base. Germline CDR1 reads SGHTA; CDR2 reads FQGNSA. Here the CDR3 DNA reads TGTGCCAGCAGCTTAGCTTCCCGGACTAGCGGGCGCACAGATACGCAGTATTTT. This encodes CASSLASRTSGRTDTQYF.

This chain joins TRBV7-3 and TRBJ1-1, with TRBD1 matching over 8 bases. The CDR3 totals 13 residues. Germline CDR1 is SGHTA and CDR2 is FQGTGA. The V segment lost 5 bases and the J segment 7 bases; nucleotides outside the gene matches: 6. The CDR3 loop reads CASSPGQGFEAFF. The CDR3 DNA reads as TGTGCCAGCAGCCCCGGACAGGGATTTGAAGCTTTCTTT.

The V call is TRBV5-1, the J call TRBJ2-7, with D maybe TRBD1 (6 bases). CDR1 is SGHRS, CDR2 YFSETQ, per germline. Trimming removed 1 base at V and 0 bases at J, with 14 bases between. This CDR3 spans 16 amino acids. The CDR3 sequence: CASSLRPQGNSYEQYF. DNA of the CDR3: TGCGCCAGCAGCTTGCGGCCACAGGGTAACTCCTACGAGCAGTACTTC. The full variable domain, in which reference TRBV5-1 and TRBJ2-7 provide the parts outside the CDR3, is KAGVTQTPRYLIKTRGQQVTLSCSPISGHRSVSWYQQTPGQGLQFLFEYFSETQRNKGNFPGRFSGRQFSNSRSEMNVSTLELGDSALYLCASSLRPQGNSYEQYFGPGTRLTVT.

The chain joins TRBV29-1 to TRBJ1-2, with 8 bases identical to TRBD1. The CDR3 contains 13 residues. Germline V gene sequence: CDR1 SQVTM, CDR2 ANQGSEA. The CDR3 spells CRAWGGRGQGYTF. The CDR3 DNA reads as TGCCGCGCCTGGGGGGGCAGGGGGCAAGGCTACACCTTC. Based on the CDR3 plus reference TRBV29-1 and TRBJ1-2, the full variable domain is SAVISQKPSRDICQRGTSLTIQCQVDSQVTMMFWYRQQPGQSLTLIATANQGSEATYESGFVIDKFPISRPNLTFSTLTVSNMSPEDSSIYLCRAWGGRGQGYTFGSGTRLTVV.

The chain combines TRBV6-5 with TRBJ1-2; a possible D gene is TRBD1 (6 bases). Trimming pared 4 bases from V and 4 bases from J, leaving 10 bases between. This CDR3 comprises 13 residues. Per germline, CDR1 MNHEY and CDR2 SVGAGI. CDR3 bases: TGTGCCAGCAGTTCGGACAGCCGCTATGGCTACACCTTC. Encoded protein: CASSSDSRYGYTF.

This chain uses TRBV9 with TRBJ1-3, with a weak D call TRBD1 (6 bases). Trimming took 0 bases from V and 0 from J, leaving 13 bases between them. The V gene's germline CDR1 is SGDLS and CDR2 YYNGEE. This CDR3 has 17 amino acids. The CDR3 sequence: CASSVVDSHSSGNTIYF. The CDR3 DNA is TGTGCCAGCAGCGTAGTGGACAGCCATTCCTCTGGAAACACCATATATTTT.

The rearrangement uses TRBV19 and TRBJ1-2; D remains ambiguous. This CDR3 is built from 12 residues. Trimming shortened V by 3 bases and J by 8 bases, and 10 bases separated the two germline ends. The germline gives CDR1 LNHDA, CDR2 SQIVND (reference sequence). The CDR3 reads CASSIRPGGYTF. Here the CDR3 DNA reads TGTGCCAGTAGTATTCGGCCGGGGGGCTACACCTTC. Drawing the rest from reference TRBV19 and TRBJ1-2, the complete variable domain is DGGITQSPKYLFRKEGQNVTLSCEQNLNHDAMYWYRQDPGQGLRLIYYSQIVNDFQKGDIAEGYSVSREKKESFPLTVTSAQKNPTAFYLCASSIRPGGYTFGSGTRLTVV.

This clone has a single count. The J gene is TRBJ2-5, the V gene TRBV6-5; 9 nucleotides line up with TRBD1. The ends lost 8 bases at V and 1 base at J; junction bases unmatched: 8. The CDR3 is 15 amino acids. Per the germline V gene, CDR1 is MNHEY and CDR2 is SVGAGI. This chain's CDR3 is CASGRTGVLQETQYF. The CDR3 region has the DNA TGTGCCAGCGGAAGGACAGGGGTCCTCCAAGAGACCCAGTACTTC.

The CDR3 region is CASSPGGNTIYF. CDR3 DNA sequence: TGTGCCAGCAGTCCGGGGGGAAACACCATATATTTT. V is TRBV7-6 and J is TRBJ1-3; no firm D call. CDR1 and CDR2 (germline): SGHVS, FNYEAQ. The CDR3 spans 12 residues. Trimming shortened V by 6 bases and J by 4 bases, and 7 bases separated the two germline ends.

This clone appeared a few times. The chain combines TRBV30 with TRBJ1-2; D is ambiguous. V was pared by 0 bases and J by 7 bases, with 6 bases between. This CDR3 has 11 amino acids. Looked up from germline, CDR1 is GTSNPN and CDR2 is SVGIG (reference sequence). The CDR3 DNA follows: TGTGCCTGGAGTGTTTACAGTGGCTACACCTTC. Encoded protein: CAWSVYSGYTF.

This sequence joins TRBV6-5 and TRBJ2-5; 7 bases are shared with TRBD1. J lost 6 bases, V lost 3 bases, and 4 bases had no gene match. Looked up from germline, CDR1 is MNHEY and CDR2 is SVGAGI. The CDR3 contains 13 residues. The CDR3 loop reads CASSYGTEKTQYF. DNA of the CDR3: TGTGCCAGCAGTTATGGGACAGAAAAGACCCAGTACTTC.

V and J are TRBV6-5 and TRBJ1-5, with D possibly being TRBD1 (6 bases). Trimming removed 6 bases from V and 5 bases from J, with 11 bases in between. This CDR3 is built from 13 residues. CDR1 is MNHEY, CDR2 SVGAGI, per germline. The CDR3 coding sequence is TGTGCCAGCAGGCCGGGGGGCCATCAGCCCCAGCATTTT. This gives the protein CASRPGGHQPQHF.

The rearrangement links TRBV12-5 to TRBJ2-5; D may be TRBD2 (6 bases). With 6 bases removed from V and 3 bases from J, the gap between germline ends came to 20 bases. This CDR3 has 16 residues. The germline CDR1 and CDR2 sequences are LGHNT and FRNRAP. The CDR3 sequence: CASGFGIGGRKETQYF. CDR3 sequence (DNA): TGTGCTAGTGGCTTTGGTATCGGGGGTCGGAAAGAGACCCAGTACTTC.

The genes are TRBV19 and TRBJ1-2, with TRBD1 identical over 7 bases. Trimming at V came to 7 bases and at J to 5 bases, leaving 10 bases not matched to a gene. This CDR3 is built from 14 residues. Germline loops: CDR1 LNHDA, CDR2 SQIVND (reference sequence). The CDR3 sequence is CASKRKTGSYGYTF. The CDR3 coding sequence is TGTGCCAGTAAACGGAAGACAGGGAGTTATGGCTACACCTTC.

The CDR3: CASSSLPGQGTYEQFF. The CDR3, as DNA: TGTGCCAGCAGCTCCCTCCCCGGCCAGGGTACATATGAGCAGTTCTTC. J is TRBJ2-1 and V is TRBV11-2; tentatively, D is TRBD1 (5 bases). Trimming removed 4 bases from V and 8 bases from J, with 21 bases in between. The CDR3 runs 16 residues. The germline CDR1 and CDR2 sequences are SGHAT and FQNNGV.

The chain uses TRBV6-5 and TRBJ1-5; D might be TRBD1 (5 bases). V gave up 2 bases and J gave up 3 bases, with 5 bases separating them. CDR1 and CDR2 from the germline V gene are MNHEY and SVGAGI. This CDR3 has 13 amino acids. The CDR3: CASSYGHNQPQHF. The CDR3 nucleotides are TGTGCCAGCAGTTACGGACACAATCAGCCCCAGCATTTT.

The V gene is TRBV4-1, the J gene TRBJ1-3; D remains ambiguous. Germline loops: CDR1 MGHRA, CDR2 YSYEKL. V was shortened by 5 bases and J by 0 bases, with 14 bases between the two germline ends. The CDR3 has 16 residues. CDR3 sequence reads: CASSVDWNPSGNTIYF. The DNA of the CDR3 is TGCGCCAGCAGCGTGGACTGGAACCCCTCTGGAAACACCATATATTTT.